This T cell receptor beta chain originates from a study of shared clonotypes between healthy human individuals. Findings of the study overall: Sampling involved blood alone; tissue repertoires likely differ.

As processed by the authors: Quality scores were absent from the junction-only immunoSEQ sequences, so filtering differed. This table comes from immunoSEQ multiplex PCR, and its TCRdb copy is limited to in-frame clones, with some not included. V and J calls and clone size are given by that table; D and trimming were obtained from the DNA. The sample contains about 640,000 clones, approximately 79% of which appear only once. To note about this clone: Its antigen is not identified. This CDR3 is also generated by other DNA sequences in the sample.

This TCR derives from a woman in her twenties or thirties in good health. The material sequenced was memory CD4+ T cells sorted from blood. The subset is: CD45RA-negative fraction.

The CDR3 protein is CASSPGTLLNTEAFF. The CDR3 DNA reads TGCGCCAGCAGCCCAGGGACCCTCCTGAACACTGAAGCTTTCTTT. This rearrangement joins TRBV5-1 to TRBJ1-1, with a weak D call TRBD1 (5 bases). The CDR3 is made up of 15 amino acids. Between the trimmed V and J ends, which lost 4 bases and 0 bases, there was a span of 13 bases. From germline, CDR1 is SGHRS and CDR2 YFSETQ. Looking up the rest from reference TRBV5-1 and TRBJ1-1 gives the full variable domain: KAGVTQTPRYLIKTRGQQVTLSCSPISGHRSVSWYQQTPGQGLQFLFEYFSETQRNKGNFPGRFSGRQFSNSRSEMNVSTLELGDSALYLCASSPGTLLNTEAFFGQGTRLTVV.